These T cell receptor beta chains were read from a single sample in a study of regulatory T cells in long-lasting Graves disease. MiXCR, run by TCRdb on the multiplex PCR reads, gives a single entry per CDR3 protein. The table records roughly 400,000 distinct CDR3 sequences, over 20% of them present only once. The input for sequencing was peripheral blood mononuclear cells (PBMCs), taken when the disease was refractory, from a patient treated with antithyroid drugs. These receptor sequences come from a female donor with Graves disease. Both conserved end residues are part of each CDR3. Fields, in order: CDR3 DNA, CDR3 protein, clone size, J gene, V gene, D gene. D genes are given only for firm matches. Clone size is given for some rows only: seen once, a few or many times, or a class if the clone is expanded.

CDR3 DNA: TGTGCCAGCAGCCACACAGCGGGGAGATCCTACGAGCAGTACTTC; CDR3 protein: CASSHTAGRSYEQYF; clone size: few; J gene: TRBJ2-7; V gene: TRBV3-1; D gene: TRBD2
CDR3 DNA: TGTGCCAGCAGCCCGCCTTCTAGCGGGAACTACAATGAGCAGTTCTTC; CDR3 protein: CASSPPSSGNYNEQFF; clone size: -; J gene: TRBJ2-1; V gene: TRBV7-8; D gene: TRBD2
CDR3 DNA: TGTGCCAGCAGCTTAGCTTTGGCGGGAAGGGAGACCCAGTACTTC; CDR3 protein: CASSLALAGRETQYF; clone size: few; J gene: TRBJ2-5; V gene: TRBV7-6; D gene: -
CDR3 DNA: TGTGCCAGCAGCCGTGGTGACGGCTCCTACGAGCAGTACTTC; CDR3 protein: CASSRGDGSYEQYF; clone size: -; J gene: TRBJ2-7; V gene: TRBV7-3; D gene: -
CDR3 DNA: TGTGCCACCAGTGACCCGGGTAGCGGGAGGTTCGGGGAGCTGTTTTTT; CDR3 protein: CATSDPGSGRFGELFF; clone size: many; J gene: TRBJ2-2; V gene: TRBV24-1; D gene: TRBD2
CDR3 DNA: TGTGCCAGCAGTTTATTAGCGGGAGGTAGGAACGAGCAGTACTTC; CDR3 protein: CASSLLAGGRNEQYF; clone size: many; J gene: TRBJ2-7; V gene: TRBV12-3/TRBV12-4; D gene: TRBD2
CDR3 DNA: TGTGCCAGCAGCTGGGGAAAGACTGAAGCTTTCTTT; CDR3 protein: CASSWGKTEAFF; clone size: few; J gene: TRBJ1-1; V gene: TRBV5-6; D gene: -
CDR3 DNA: TGCAGTGCAGCGGTCTATGGCTACACCTTC; CDR3 protein: CSAAVYGYTF; clone size: many; J gene: TRBJ1-2; V gene: TRBV20-1; D gene: -
CDR3 DNA: TGCGCCAGCACCTCCGGGACAGGGGACTACGAGCAGTACTTC; CDR3 protein: CASTSGTGDYEQYF; clone size: many; J gene: TRBJ2-7; V gene: TRBV5-1; D gene: TRBD1
CDR3 DNA: TGTGCCAGCTGTGTCAGCATCAATCAGCCCCAGCATTTT; CDR3 protein: CASCVSINQPQHF; clone size: many; J gene: TRBJ1-5; V gene: TRBV2; D gene: -
CDR3 DNA: TGTGCCAGTAGTCCTTACAGCACTGAAGCTTTCTTT; CDR3 protein: CASSPYSTEAFF; clone size: many; J gene: TRBJ1-1; V gene: TRBV19; D gene: -
CDR3 DNA: TGTGCCCCGGAGGACACCGGGGAGCTGTTTTTT; CDR3 protein: CAPEDTGELFF; clone size: -; J gene: TRBJ2-2; V gene: TRBV30; D gene: -
CDR3 DNA: TGTGCCAGCAGTGAAGAGGGGAACACTGAAGCTTTCTTT; CDR3 protein: CASSEEGNTEAFF; clone size: many; J gene: TRBJ1-1; V gene: TRBV2; D gene: -
CDR3 DNA: TGTGCCAGCAGTTTGCCTAGCGGGAGCCGACTGCCTAGAGAGACCCAGTACTTC; CDR3 protein: CASSLPSGSRLPRETQYF; clone size: few; J gene: TRBJ2-5; V gene: TRBV28; D gene: TRBD2
CDR3 DNA: TGCAGTGCTAGAGATTACATAGGTGAAGAGACCCAGTACTTC; CDR3 protein: CSARDYIGEETQYF; clone size: -; J gene: TRBJ2-5; V gene: TRBV20-1; D gene: -
CDR3 DNA: TGTGCCAGCAACTACATCCAACGGAGGGGAGAGCGGGGGATAACGACCTACGAGCAGTACTTC; CDR3 protein: CASNYIQRRGERGITTYEQYF; clone size: -; J gene: TRBJ2-7; V gene: TRBV6-1; D gene: TRBD2
CDR3 DNA: TGTGCCACCAGCCCCCACGGGACTAGCAGCACGGGCAGACAGTACTTC; CDR3 protein: CATSPHGTSSTGRQYF; clone size: -; J gene: TRBJ2-5; V gene: TRBV15; D gene: TRBD2
CDR3 DNA: TGTGCCAGCAGCTTATTTACAGGGGCTAACTATGGCTACACCTTC; CDR3 protein: CASSLFTGANYGYTF; clone size: many; J gene: TRBJ1-2; V gene: TRBV7-8; D gene: TRBD1
CDR3 DNA: TGCAGTGCTATGCGGCGGAGTCTGGAGACCCAGTACTTC; CDR3 protein: CSAMRRSLETQYF; clone size: many; J gene: TRBJ2-5; V gene: TRBV20-1; D gene: -
CDR3 DNA: TGTGCCAGCAGCCCCAAGTCATCCTACAATGAGCAGTTCTTC; CDR3 protein: CASSPKSSYNEQFF; clone size: -; J gene: TRBJ2-1; V gene: TRBV11-2; D gene: -
CDR3 DNA: TGCGCCAGCAGCCAAGATGTTGCAGGGCTCTCTGGAAACACCATATATTTT; CDR3 protein: CASSQDVAGLSGNTIYF; clone size: -; J gene: TRBJ1-3; V gene: TRBV4-1; D gene: -
CDR3 DNA: TGTGCCACCAGCAGAGATACAGAAAAAACTGAAGCTTTCTTT; CDR3 protein: CATSRDTEKTEAFF; clone size: many; J gene: TRBJ1-1; V gene: TRBV15; D gene: -
CDR3 DNA: TGTGCCAGCAGGTCCTGGGCCGGACTCTCCTACGAGCAGTACTTC; CDR3 protein: CASRSWAGLSYEQYF; clone size: -; J gene: TRBJ2-7; V gene: TRBV28; D gene: -
CDR3 DNA: TGTGCCACCAGCATGGGTCGGGAGAGCTCCTACAATGAGCAGTTCTTC; CDR3 protein: CATSMGRESSYNEQFF; clone size: -; J gene: TRBJ2-1; V gene: TRBV15; D gene: -
CDR3 DNA: TGTGCCATCAGCGAACAATCCTACGAGCAGTACTTC; CDR3 protein: CAISEQSYEQYF; clone size: -; J gene: TRBJ2-7; V gene: TRBV10-3; D gene: -
CDR3 DNA: TGTGCCAGCAGTTTTCCGATAGAATCGGACACCATATATTTT; CDR3 protein: CASSFPIESDTIYF; clone size: many; J gene: TRBJ1-3; V gene: TRBV12-3/TRBV12-4; D gene: -
CDR3 DNA: TGTGCCAGCAGTCCCGGACTAGCGAGAGTTTCCGGGGAGCTGTTTTTT; CDR3 protein: CASSPGLARVSGELFF; clone size: -; J gene: TRBJ2-2; V gene: TRBV7-8; D gene: TRBD2
CDR3 DNA: TGCAGCGTCGCCGACGGACTAAATGAAAAACTGTTTTTT; CDR3 protein: CSVADGLNEKLFF; clone size: -; J gene: TRBJ1-4; V gene: TRBV29-1; D gene: -
CDR3 DNA: TGTGCCAGCAGGGACAACGGGGTCTATAATTCACCCCTCCACTTT; CDR3 protein: CASRDNGVYNSPLHF; clone size: -; J gene: TRBJ1-6; V gene: TRBV25-1; D gene: -
CDR3 DNA: TGTGCCAGCAGTGAATCAGCGGGAGGGCCCTATAATGAGCAGTTCTTC; CDR3 protein: CASSESAGGPYNEQFF; clone size: -; J gene: TRBJ2-1; V gene: TRBV25-1; D gene: TRBD2
CDR3 DNA: TGCAGTGCGGCGCGGGCCGGTCAAGAGACCCAGTACTTC; CDR3 protein: CSAARAGQETQYF; clone size: -; J gene: TRBJ2-5; V gene: TRBV20-1; D gene: -
CDR3 DNA: TGTGCCTGGAGTCTAAGCGGGAGTGGCACAGATACGCAGTATTTT; CDR3 protein: CAWSLSGSGTDTQYF; clone size: once; J gene: TRBJ2-3; V gene: TRBV30; D gene: TRBD2
CDR3 DNA: TGCAGTGCTAGGCATTTGCGGAGAGACTCCTACGAGCAGTACTTC; CDR3 protein: CSARHLRRDSYEQYF; clone size: -; J gene: TRBJ2-7; V gene: TRBV20-1; D gene: -
CDR3 DNA: TGCAGCGTTGAAAGTGGCGATGCAACTAATGAAAAACTGTTTTTT; CDR3 protein: CSVESGDATNEKLFF; clone size: -; J gene: TRBJ1-4; V gene: TRBV29-1; D gene: -
CDR3 DNA: TGTGCCAGCAGCTTAGAGGCAGGGGGGTACGAGCAGTACTTC; CDR3 protein: CASSLEAGGYEQYF; clone size: -; J gene: TRBJ2-7; V gene: TRBV11-2; D gene: -
CDR3 DNA: TGTGCCAGCAGTTTAACAGGGCTAGACGAGCAGTACTTC; CDR3 protein: CASSLTGLDEQYF; clone size: many; J gene: TRBJ2-7; V gene: TRBV28; D gene: -
CDR3 DNA: TGTGCCAGCAGATACGGAGAGGTGATAGATACGCAGTATTTT; CDR3 protein: CASRYGEVIDTQYF; clone size: few; J gene: TRBJ2-3; V gene: TRBV28; D gene: -
CDR3 DNA: TGTGCCAGCAGCTCCAACCCCAGTTCCACCGGGGAGCTGTTTTTT; CDR3 protein: CASSSNPSSTGELFF; clone size: -; J gene: TRBJ2-2; V gene: TRBV7-9; D gene: -
CDR3 DNA: TGTGCCAGCTCACCAACTAGCGGTGGGGAGCAGTTCTTC; CDR3 protein: CASSPTSGGEQFF; clone size: -; J gene: TRBJ2-1; V gene: TRBV18; D gene: TRBD2
CDR3 DNA: TGTGCCATCAGTGAGGCTCAGGGACGCAATCAGCCCCAGCATTTT; CDR3 protein: CAISEAQGRNQPQHF; clone size: many; J gene: TRBJ1-5; V gene: TRBV10-3; D gene: -
CDR3 DNA: TGTGCCAGCAGCTTAGCGGGAGATTTCTACGAGCAGTACTTC; CDR3 protein: CASSLAGDFYEQYF; clone size: many; J gene: TRBJ2-7; V gene: TRBV7-2; D gene: -
CDR3 DNA: TGTGCCAGTAGTGTCCTCTCCCCGACAGGGAGTTCCTACGAGCAGTACTTC; CDR3 protein: CASSVLSPTGSSYEQYF; clone size: -; J gene: TRBJ2-7; V gene: TRBV19; D gene: TRBD1
CDR3 DNA: TGTGCCAGCAGCCCGCGATCGGGGACAGGGGGCATCTATGGCTACACCTTC; CDR3 protein: CASSPRSGTGGIYGYTF; clone size: many; J gene: TRBJ1-2; V gene: TRBV11-2; D gene: TRBD1
CDR3 DNA: TGCGCCAGCAGCCTTTCCTTCCGACAGAATTACTACGAGCAGTACTTC; CDR3 protein: CASSLSFRQNYYEQYF; clone size: -; J gene: TRBJ2-7; V gene: TRBV5-1; D gene: -
CDR3 DNA: TGCGCCAGCAGTGAGTCCAGCGGGAGAAGCACAGATACGCAGTATTTT; CDR3 protein: CASSESSGRSTDTQYF; clone size: few; J gene: TRBJ2-3; V gene: TRBV10-1; D gene: TRBD2
CDR3 DNA: TGTGCCAGCGGGGGGACTAGCGAGAACACCGGGGAGCTGTTTTTT; CDR3 protein: CASGGTSENTGELFF; clone size: many; J gene: TRBJ2-2; V gene: TRBV28; D gene: TRBD2
CDR3 DNA: TGTGCCAGCAGCGCGACTGCCCGGGACGGAGGGGAGACCCAGTACTTC; CDR3 protein: CASSATARDGGETQYF; clone size: -; J gene: TRBJ2-5; V gene: TRBV9; D gene: -
CDR3 DNA: TGTGCCAGCAGTTCCGGGACAGGGCGGAAATGTGGCTACACCTTC; CDR3 protein: CASSSGTGRKCGYTF; clone size: -; J gene: TRBJ1-2; V gene: TRBV6-4; D gene: TRBD1
CDR3 DNA: TGTGCCAGCAGCCGGTACCGGACGGACTACGAGCAGTACTTC; CDR3 protein: CASSRYRTDYEQYF; clone size: many; J gene: TRBJ2-7; V gene: TRBV3-1; D gene: -
CDR3 DNA: TGTGCCAGCTCACAGGTTCTGGGACCGGAGACCCAGTACTTC; CDR3 protein: CASSQVLGPETQYF; clone size: -; J gene: TRBJ2-5; V gene: TRBV18; D gene: -
CDR3 DNA: TGTGCCAGCAGCTTGATGGGGCTGAACACCGGGGAGCTGTTTTTT; CDR3 protein: CASSLMGLNTGELFF; clone size: many; J gene: TRBJ2-2; V gene: TRBV7-8; D gene: -
CDR3 DNA: TGTGCCAGCAGCCTATTGGGGTTAGCTAACTATGGCTACACCTTC; CDR3 protein: CASSLLGLANYGYTF; clone size: many; J gene: TRBJ1-2; V gene: TRBV28; D gene: -
CDR3 DNA: TGCAGTGCTAGAGATCTCACAGACAATGAGCAGTTCTTC; CDR3 protein: CSARDLTDNEQFF; clone size: few; J gene: TRBJ2-1; V gene: TRBV20-1; D gene: -